One TCR beta chain is described in this entry. Amplification of TCR beta CDR3 regions was performed using RNA transcripts as template. HTBI primers were used for first-round RT-PCR of the TCR CDR3. TCRdb reprocessed the multiplex PCR reads via MiXCR and lists one record per CDR3 protein. The data show over 250,000 distinct CDR3 sequences, less than 30% seen once. The data originate from a study of T cells in Graves' hyperthyroidism and ophthalmopathy. The CDR3 loop spans 12 amino acids. Trimming shortened V by 5 bases and J by 10 bases, and 14 bases separated the two germline ends. CDR1 and CDR2 (germline): MDHEN, SYDVKM.

The clonotype comes from a middle-aged man with Graves' hyperthyroidism that later progressed to Graves' ophthalmopathy. The chain uses TRBV28 and TRBJ1-1; unclear D gene. Material for sequencing was blood. The CDR3 DNA sequence: TGTGCCAGCAGTCCAGCCCCGCAAAGAGCTTTCTTT. Encoded protein: CASSPAPQRAFF.